The rows below give T cell receptor beta chains drawn from one sample of a study of blood T cell repertoires in COVID-19. Measured with immunoSEQ multiplex PCR; TCRdb has only the in-frame clones, and not every one. The sample contains about 300,000 clones, 86% of which appear only once. The sequenced sample consisted of PBMCs or T cells enriched from blood (not recorded which). All receptors derive from a man aged 30 to 45 who had recovered from COVID-19. Both conserved end residues are trimmed from each CDR3.

ASSIASGRTYEQY | TRBV19
ASSETGASNEQF | TRBV5-1
ASSLASGFKGYNEQF | TRBV7-2
ASSETTGTLSYEQY | TRBV7-8
ASSLQGMNTEAF | TRBV6-5
ASSPRTAYEQY | TRBV7-9
ASSASGRGDYEQY | TRBV19
ASSAGRANEKLF | TRBV7-6
ASSLGDRQNSPLH | TRBV7-2
ASSAGTSGRRRGNEQF | TRBV4-2
ASSSPASGRETQY | TRBV7-9
ASILLGLANTGELF | TRBV5-6
ASSGQGVASPLH | TRBV2
ASSPKPGDYNEQF | TRBV5-1
SAGQNYGYT | TRBV20-1
ASSPQGSPSGRAIEQY | TRBV18
ASSLFGPGTGRTGELF | TRBV5-1
ASSRSTGANRPGELF | TRBV3-1/TRBV3-2
SVEGKEGTSGGWGNEQY | TRBV29-1
ASSLGGTGFYGYT | TRBV27
ASRTGEGTDTQY | TRBV4-1
ASSLVTTGYT | TRBV11-3
ASSSPGSVSEQY | TRBV6-5
ASSPGHPTEAF | TRBV6-2/TRBV6-3
ASSLVIAGNQETQY | TRBV5-6
ASSRLAGGGELF | TRBV4-1
ASSLEGGRQPQH | TRBV5-1
ASSFAETYGYT | TRBV12-3/TRBV12-4
ASSIDRAPAGMSSGYT | TRBV19
ASSYRGEVSTDTQY | TRBV6-6
ASSSQRQGYYGYT | TRBV5-4
ASSHAGTSGYEQF | TRBV3-1/TRBV3-2
ASSVSLQGASNQPQH | TRBV6-1
ASSRGTGISVETQY | TRBV19
ASSKRGFRYT | TRBV7-2
AWSRGLADTGELF | TRBV30
ASSQEVGQYGYT | TRBV4-1
ASSLSFTGGHTGTQY | TRBV7-2
ASSWGLQETQY | TRBV7-8
ASSGLAGVSTQF | TRBV7-2
ASGLQGQETQY | TRBV7-2
ASSYRGASSYEQY | TRBV6-5
ASSNCRTSGAPYEQY | TRBV21-1
ASSSGQSRKKLF | TRBV28
ASSQAHGTRDSGAF | TRBV4-1
ASSPGQGDGYT | TRBV18
ASSQDMGGRATYEQY | TRBV4-1
ASSLAGGASNQPQH | TRBV5-6
ASSLVPGSYNSPLH | TRBV7-6
ASSLGLDDEQF | TRBV11-2
ASSQTVAGELF | TRBV4-1
ASSPTSGGHTDTQY | TRBV18
ASSQGQVNYGYT | TRBV4-1
ASSIYASEETQY | TRBV19
ASSLQGNNSPLH | TRBV5-6